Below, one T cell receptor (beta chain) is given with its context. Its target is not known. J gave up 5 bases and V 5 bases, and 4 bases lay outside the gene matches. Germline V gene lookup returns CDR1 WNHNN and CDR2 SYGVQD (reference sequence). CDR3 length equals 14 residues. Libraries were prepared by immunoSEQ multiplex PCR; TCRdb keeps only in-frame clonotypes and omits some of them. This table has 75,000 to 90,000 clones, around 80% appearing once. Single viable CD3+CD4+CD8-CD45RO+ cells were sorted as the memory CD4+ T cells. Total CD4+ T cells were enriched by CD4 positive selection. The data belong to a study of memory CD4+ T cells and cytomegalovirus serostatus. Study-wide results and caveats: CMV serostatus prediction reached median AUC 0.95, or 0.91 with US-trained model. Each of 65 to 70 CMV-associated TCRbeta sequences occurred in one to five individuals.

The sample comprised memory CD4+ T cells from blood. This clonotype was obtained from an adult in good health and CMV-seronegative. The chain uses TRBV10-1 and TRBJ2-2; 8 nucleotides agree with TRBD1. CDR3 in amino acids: CASSPGGSTGELFF. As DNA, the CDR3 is TGCGCCAGCAGTCCAGGGGGCAGTACCGGGGAGCTGTTTTTT.